This TCR beta chain was observed in a study of technical replicates of blood from several donors. The CDR3 sequence is 14 residues long. The germline gives CDR1 LNHDA, CDR2 SQIVND (reference sequence). The V segment lost 6 bases and the J segment 2 bases; nucleotides outside the gene matches: 5. This table comes from immunoSEQ multiplex PCR, and its TCRdb copy is limited to in-frame clones, with some not included. The top ten hold approximately 0.39% of the sample, which has 68,000 or so clones, 92% seen once. The sequenced material came from T cells isolated from PBMCs. The receptor was isolated from a human donor in good health. The chain employs TRBV19 and TRBJ2-7; 9 bases map to TRBD2. This chain's CDR3 is CASSELAGAYEQYF. The CDR3, as DNA: TGTGCCAGTAGCGAACTAGCGGGCGCCTACGAGCAGTACTTC.